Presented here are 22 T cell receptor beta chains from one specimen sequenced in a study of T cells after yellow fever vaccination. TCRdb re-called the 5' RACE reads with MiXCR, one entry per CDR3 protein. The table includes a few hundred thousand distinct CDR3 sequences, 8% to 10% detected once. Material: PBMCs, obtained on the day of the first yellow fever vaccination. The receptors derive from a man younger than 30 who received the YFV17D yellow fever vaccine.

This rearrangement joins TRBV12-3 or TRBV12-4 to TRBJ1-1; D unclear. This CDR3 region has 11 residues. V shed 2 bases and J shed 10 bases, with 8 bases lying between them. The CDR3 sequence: CASSLQERAFF. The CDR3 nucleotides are TGTGCCAGCAGTTTACAGGAAAGAGCTTTCTTT.

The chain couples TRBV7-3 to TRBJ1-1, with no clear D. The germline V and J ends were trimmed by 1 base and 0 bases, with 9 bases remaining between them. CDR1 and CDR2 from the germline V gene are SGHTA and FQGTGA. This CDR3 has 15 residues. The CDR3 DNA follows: TGTGCCAGCAGCTTAAATCCAAGCATGAACACTGAAGCTTTCTTT. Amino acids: CASSLNPSMNTEAFF.

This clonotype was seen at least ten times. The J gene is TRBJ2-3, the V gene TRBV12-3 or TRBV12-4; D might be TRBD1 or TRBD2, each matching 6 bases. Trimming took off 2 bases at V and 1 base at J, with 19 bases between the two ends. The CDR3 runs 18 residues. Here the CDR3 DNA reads TGTGCCAGCAGTTTATCACAGGGAGGAAGTTTTGGCACAGATACGCAGTATTTT. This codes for CASSLSQGGSFGTDTQYF.

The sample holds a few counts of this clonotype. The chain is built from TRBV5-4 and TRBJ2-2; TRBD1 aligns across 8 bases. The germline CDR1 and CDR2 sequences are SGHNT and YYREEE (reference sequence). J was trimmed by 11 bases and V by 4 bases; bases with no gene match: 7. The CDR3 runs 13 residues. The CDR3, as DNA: TGTGCCAGCAGCGGCGGGACAGGCGTTGAGCTGTTTTTT. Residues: CASSGGTGVELFF.

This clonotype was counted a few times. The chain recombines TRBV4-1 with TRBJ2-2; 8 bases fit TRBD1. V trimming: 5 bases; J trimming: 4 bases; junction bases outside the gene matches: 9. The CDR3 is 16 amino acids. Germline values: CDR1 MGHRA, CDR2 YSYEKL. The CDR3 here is CASSSRGQAITGELFF. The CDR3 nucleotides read TGCGCCAGCAGCAGCAGGGGACAGGCAATCACCGGGGAGCTGTTTTTT.

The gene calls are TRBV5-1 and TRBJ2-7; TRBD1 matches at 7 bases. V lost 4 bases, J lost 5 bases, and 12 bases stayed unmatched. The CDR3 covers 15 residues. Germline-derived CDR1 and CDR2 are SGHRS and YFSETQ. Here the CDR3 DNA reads TGCGCCAGCAGCCTGAGTCCCCCGCAGGGGGACGAGCAGTACTTC. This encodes CASSLSPPQGDEQYF.

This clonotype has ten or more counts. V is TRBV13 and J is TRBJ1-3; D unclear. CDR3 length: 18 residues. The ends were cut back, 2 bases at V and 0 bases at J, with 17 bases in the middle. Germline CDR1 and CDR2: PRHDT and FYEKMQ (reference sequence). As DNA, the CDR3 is TGTGCCAGCAGCTTATTTCCGGTCGCGGGATTCTCTGGAAACACCATATATTTT. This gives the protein CASSLFPVAGFSGNTIYF.

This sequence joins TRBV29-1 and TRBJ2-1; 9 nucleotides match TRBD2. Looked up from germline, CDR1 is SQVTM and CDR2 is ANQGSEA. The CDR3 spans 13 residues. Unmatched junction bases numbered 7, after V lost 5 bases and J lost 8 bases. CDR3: CSVWGGGVDEQFF. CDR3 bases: TGCAGCGTTTGGGGCGGGGGGGTGGATGAGCAGTTCTTC.

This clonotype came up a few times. The CDR3 sequence is CASSHSDRLEGEETQYF. DNA of the CDR3: TGTGCCAGCAGCCATTCTGATAGACTAGAAGGGGAAGAGACCCAGTACTTC. The chain combines TRBV4-2 with TRBJ2-5, with D possibly being TRBD2 (6 bases). With 3 bases removed from V and 3 bases from J, the gap between germline ends came to 20 bases. This CDR3 has 17 amino acids. Germline V gene data show CDR1 as LGHNA and CDR2 as YNFKEQ.

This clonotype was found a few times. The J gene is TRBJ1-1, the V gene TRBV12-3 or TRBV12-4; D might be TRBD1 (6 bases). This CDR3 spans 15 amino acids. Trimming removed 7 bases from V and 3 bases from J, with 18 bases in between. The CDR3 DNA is TGTGCCAGCACAGGGGCATTGGGGGTGTACACTGAAGCTTTCTTT. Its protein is CASTGALGVYTEAFF.

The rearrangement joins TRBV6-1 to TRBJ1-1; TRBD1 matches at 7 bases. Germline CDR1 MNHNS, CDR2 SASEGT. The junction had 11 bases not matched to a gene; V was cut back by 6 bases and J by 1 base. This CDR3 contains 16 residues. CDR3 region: CASSPIQGRGNTEAFF. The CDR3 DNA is TGTGCCAGCAGCCCGATACAGGGGCGGGGGAACACTGAAGCTTTCTTT.

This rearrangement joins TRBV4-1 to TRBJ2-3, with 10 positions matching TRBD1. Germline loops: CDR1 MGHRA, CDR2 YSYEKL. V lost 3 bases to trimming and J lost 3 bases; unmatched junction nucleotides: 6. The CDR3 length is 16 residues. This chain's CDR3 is CASSQREDRGTDTQYF. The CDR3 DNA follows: TGCGCCAGCAGCCAGAGGGAGGACAGGGGGACAGATACGCAGTATTTT.

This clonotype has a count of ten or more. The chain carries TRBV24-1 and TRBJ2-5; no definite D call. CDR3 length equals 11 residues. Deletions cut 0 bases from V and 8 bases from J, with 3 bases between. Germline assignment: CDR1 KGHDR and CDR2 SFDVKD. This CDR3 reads CATSDLDTQYF. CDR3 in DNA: TGTGCCACCAGTGATTTGGACACCCAGTACTTC.

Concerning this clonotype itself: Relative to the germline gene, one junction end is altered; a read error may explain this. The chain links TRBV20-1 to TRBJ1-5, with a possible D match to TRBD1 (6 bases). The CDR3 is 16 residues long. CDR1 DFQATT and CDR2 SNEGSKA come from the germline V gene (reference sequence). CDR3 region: CCASQVPGALNQPQHF. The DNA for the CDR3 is TGCTGTGCTAGTCAGGTTCCAGGGGCCCTCAATCAGCCCCAGCATTTT.

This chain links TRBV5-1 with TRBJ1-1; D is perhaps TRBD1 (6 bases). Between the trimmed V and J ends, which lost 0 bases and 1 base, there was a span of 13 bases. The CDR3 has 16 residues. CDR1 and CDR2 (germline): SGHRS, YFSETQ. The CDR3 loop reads CASSLALGAGNTEAFF. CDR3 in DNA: TGCGCCAGCAGCTTGGCCCTGGGGGCTGGGAACACTGAAGCTTTCTTT.

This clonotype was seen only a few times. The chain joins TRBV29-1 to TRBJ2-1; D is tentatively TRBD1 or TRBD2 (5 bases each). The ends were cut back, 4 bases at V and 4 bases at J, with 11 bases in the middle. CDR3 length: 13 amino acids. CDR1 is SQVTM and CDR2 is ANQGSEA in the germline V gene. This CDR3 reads CSVVQGPYNEQFF. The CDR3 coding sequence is TGCAGCGTTGTCCAGGGACCTTACAATGAGCAGTTCTTC.

For the CDR3, the DNA is TGCGCCAGCAGCCCAACCGGGGGGAACAATGAGCAGTTCTTC. Its translation: CASSPTGGNNEQFF. This sequence joins TRBV5-1 and TRBJ2-1; 7 bases agree with TRBD2. After removal of 4 bases from V and 5 bases from J, the junction contained 6 bases not matched to a gene. The CDR3 extends over 14 amino acids. Looked up from germline, CDR1 is SGHRS and CDR2 is YFSETQ.

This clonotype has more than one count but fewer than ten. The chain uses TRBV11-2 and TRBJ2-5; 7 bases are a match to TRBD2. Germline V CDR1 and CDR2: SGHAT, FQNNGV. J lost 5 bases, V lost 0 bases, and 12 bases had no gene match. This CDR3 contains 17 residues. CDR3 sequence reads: CASSLESVAGFSETQYF. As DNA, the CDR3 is TGTGCCAGCAGCTTAGAATCGGTAGCGGGCTTTTCGGAGACCCAGTACTTC.

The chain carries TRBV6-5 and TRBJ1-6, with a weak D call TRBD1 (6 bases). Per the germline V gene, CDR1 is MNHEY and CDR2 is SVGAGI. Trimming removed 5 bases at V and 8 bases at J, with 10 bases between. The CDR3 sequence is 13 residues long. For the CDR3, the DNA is TGTGCCAGCAGTCCCCGGACAGATTCACCCCTCCACTTT. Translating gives CASSPRTDSPLHF.

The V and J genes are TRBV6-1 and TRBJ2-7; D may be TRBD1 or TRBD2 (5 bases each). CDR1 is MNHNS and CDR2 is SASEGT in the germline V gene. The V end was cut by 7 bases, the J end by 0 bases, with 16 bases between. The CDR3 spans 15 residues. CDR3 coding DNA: TGTGCCAGCACCGAGGGCAGGGCGAACTCCTACGAGCAGTACGTC. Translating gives CASTEGRANSYEQYV.

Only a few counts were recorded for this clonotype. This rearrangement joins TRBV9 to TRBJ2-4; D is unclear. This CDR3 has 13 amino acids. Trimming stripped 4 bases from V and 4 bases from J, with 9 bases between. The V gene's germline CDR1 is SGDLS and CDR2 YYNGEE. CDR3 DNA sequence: TGTGCCAGCAGCCCGGGTAGGAAAAACATTCAGTACTTC. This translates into CASSPGRKNIQYF.

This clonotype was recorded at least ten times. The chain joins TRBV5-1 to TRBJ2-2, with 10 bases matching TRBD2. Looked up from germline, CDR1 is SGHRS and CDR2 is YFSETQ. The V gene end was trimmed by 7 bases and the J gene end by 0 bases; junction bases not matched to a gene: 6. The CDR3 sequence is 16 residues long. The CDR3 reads CASWVGLAANTGELFF. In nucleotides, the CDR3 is TGCGCCAGCTGGGTCGGACTAGCGGCGAACACCGGGGAGCTGTTTTTT.